This TCR beta chain was captured by sequencing in a study of cytomegalovirus exposure and HLA in healthy donors. The study, taken as a whole, reports: Rarity marked most TCR sequences, yet some public TCRs occurred in many donors. Overall, around 150 TCR beta chains were annotated as cytomegalovirus-associated. Other equally common chains were less clonally expanded than HLA-associated TCR beta chains, a later analysis showed.

Details on this clone: Antigen specificity is unknown.

The germline gives CDR1 SQVTM, CDR2 ANQGSEA. Germline trimming cut 5 bases from V and 2 bases from J; bases unmatched to any gene: 4. This CDR3 spans 14 amino acids. 13 Jbeta primers and 60 Vbeta primers were used for the PCR. Libraries were prepared by immunoSEQ multiplex PCR; TCRdb keeps only in-frame clonotypes and omits some of them. The table lists around 130,000 clones, more than 60% of them singletons. The sequencing input was PBMCs. The receptor comes from a woman aged 18-35 years in good health and CMV-seronegative. The chain uses TRBV29-1 and TRBJ1-3, with 9 bases fitting TRBD1. Here the CDR3 DNA reads TGCAGCGTTCTAGGGACAGGGACTGGAAACACCATATATTTT. As protein: CSVLGTGTGNTIYF.